A selection of T cell receptor beta chains follows, all from one sample in a study of OX40 agonist ivuxolimab in advanced cancers. Sequenced by immunoSEQ multiplex PCR; TCRdb stores in-frame clones only, minus some. The data contain tens of thousands of clones, around 83% of them singletons. This specimen consisted of CD4+ or CD8+ T cells sorted from blood, obtained in a trial of the OX40 agonist ivuxolimab. The receptor set was obtained from an adult with an advanced solid tumor such as melanoma, head and neck, liver or kidney cancer. CDR3s include the opening cysteine and the closing phenylalanine or tryptophan.

TRBV14 | CASSQAYEQYF
TRBV15 | CATSRGTGDATNEKLFF
TRBV4-1 | CASRLISGTRDGYTF
TRBV6-5 | CASRRAYEQYF
TRBV7-9 | CASSPGRGRGEKLFF
TRBV5-1 | CASSPGRGDTDTQYF
TRBV7-6 | CASSPGTSTYEQYF
TRBV18 | CASSPPSGGIGNEQFF
TRBV9 | CASSETGGFYEQYF
TRBV6-1 | CASSISGQRAGTF
TRBV4-3 | CASSQDRGQIGYTF
TRBV6-1 | CASSGWGASNQPQHF
TRBV11-3 | CASSFTAGVQETQYF
TRBV5-8 | CASSLAGHMYSNQPQHF
TRBV29-1 | CSVSSGQGDYGYTF
TRBV2 | CASSERDRKAFF
TRBV5-4 | CASSLGGASNTEAFF
TRBV15 | CATSREGTAQETQYF
TRBV5-4 | CASSRGATANEKLFF
TRBV7-9 | CASSLSGGNSPLHF
TRBV7-2 | CASSFGGRSTDTQYF
TRBV10-3 | CASRPGLAAYNEQFF
TRBV7-9 | CASRPLTGGTNEKLFF
TRBV4-3 | CASSQDQGGFYLGNTIYF
TRBV5-8 | CATEGQTGFLVRPQHF
TRBV11-2 | CASSFPTDNSPLHF
TRBV9 | CASSVVVGAVELFF
TRBV28 | CASSDRALSGLFF
TRBV28 | CASSLEQSNYGYTF
TRBV11-3 | CASSLNGQAYEQYF
TRBV2 | CASSGEGAAQPQHF
TRBV15 | CATQFGGMAGGTDTQYF
TRBV27 | CASSFGVNQPQHF
TRBV5-6 | CASSLRRGGRYEQYF
TRBV11-2 | CASSSAEDQPQHF
TRBV27 | CASSLSNGGGQYF
TRBV25-1 | CASTQGRNTEAFF
TRBV7-8 | CASSLVAGGGPGETQYF
TRBV5-4 | CASSFLLGAAEQYF
TRBV6-5 | CASSALNRGSTEAFF
TRBV7-6 | CASSTLPFRDTQYF
TRBV19 | CASSTWDRLYEQYF
TRBV7-9 | CASSLVQGASYEQYF
TRBV18 | CASSPPSDQETQYF
TRBV5-5 | CASSLAGTGVYYEQYF
TRBV4-1 | CASSEVNTGELFF
TRBV5-6 | CASSATGEETQYF
TRBV19 | CASSTPRRDRWSYSNQPQHF
TRBV2 | CASTDRHYGYTF
TRBV13 | CASSLEGFGGPDGYTF
TRBV19 | CAGPFTDTQYF
TRBV19 | CATSGTGNQPQHF
TRBV20-1 | CSARVGTEAFF
TRBV20-1 | CSARDLYGQYF
TRBV7-8 | CASSLDQEEKLFF
TRBV30 | CAWSLGLAGVNSPQYF
TRBV11-2 | CASSLEGSGGNTIYF
TRBV19 | CASSIGYGYTF